The present T cell receptor beta chain was sequenced within a study of Ad26.COV2.S vaccination and SARS-CoV-2 variants. Overall study: The study gave Ad26.COV2.S intramuscularly, once or twice 56 days apart. Study outcomes and limitations: Considerable breadth of spike-specific CD8+ and CD4+ T cell responses has reportedly been documented following vaccination.

Treatment here: roughly 20 received Ad26.COV2.S at low or high dose, single or two shots; about 5 received placebo; per-sample allocation not given. At day 63 after the first vaccine or placebo injection, samples were drawn. An adult donor aged 18-55 years was enrolled in Boston. The junction had 11 bases not matched to a gene; V was cut back by 1 base and J by 2 bases. Germline values: CDR1 LGHDT, CDR2 YNNKEL (reference sequence). The CDR3 spans 17 residues. Of note for this clone: The antigen is undetermined.

Profiling relied on immunoSEQ multiplex PCR, and the TCRdb table lists in-frame clones only, not all of them. The sample carries 300,000 to 400,000 clones, around nine tenths recorded once. Source: peripheral blood, taken in a trial of Ad26.COV2.S vaccine versus placebo. The receptor was derived from a person between 18 and 60 years old who received the Ad26.COV2.S COVID-19 vaccine or a placebo. V gene TRBV3-1 (or the pseudogene TRBV3-2) combines with J gene TRBJ2-7, with 7 bases identical to TRBD1. The DNA for the CDR3 is TGTGCCAGCAGCCAAGGATTAGTAACTGGGACAGCCTACGAGCAGTACTTC. It codes for CASSQGLVTGTAYEQYF.